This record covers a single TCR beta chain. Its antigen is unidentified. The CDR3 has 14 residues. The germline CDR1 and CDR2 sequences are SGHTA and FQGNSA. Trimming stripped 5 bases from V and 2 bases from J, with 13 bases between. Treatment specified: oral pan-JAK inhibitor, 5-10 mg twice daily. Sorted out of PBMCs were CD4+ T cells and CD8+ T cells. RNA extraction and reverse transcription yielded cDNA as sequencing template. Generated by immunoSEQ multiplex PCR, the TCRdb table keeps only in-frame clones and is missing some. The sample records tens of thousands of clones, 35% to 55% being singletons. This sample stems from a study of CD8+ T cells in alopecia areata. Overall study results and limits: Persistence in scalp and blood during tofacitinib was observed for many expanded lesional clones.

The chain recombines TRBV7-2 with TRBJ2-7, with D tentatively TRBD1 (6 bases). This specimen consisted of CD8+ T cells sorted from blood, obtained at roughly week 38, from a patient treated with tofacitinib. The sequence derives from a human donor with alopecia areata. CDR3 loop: CASSPWTATYEQYF. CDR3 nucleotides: TGTGCCAGCAGCCCTTGGACAGCCACCTACGAGCAGTACTTC.